This paragraph covers one TCR beta chain sequence. Produced via immunoSEQ multiplex PCR; TCRdb's table is partial and in-frame only. Counted here are about 86,000 clones, more than 85% occurring once; the ten biggest clones make up around 1.8%. This sample was taken from a study of T cell changes during pregnancy in multiple sclerosis. The CDR3 consists of 18 residues. Trimming removed 2 bases at V and 5 bases at J, with 21 bases between. The germline V gene encodes CDR1 SGHNT and CDR2 YENEEA. The V gene is TRBV11-3, the J gene TRBJ2-2; maybe TRBD2 (6 bases). This TCR came from a female donor in good health, enrolled as a control in a pregnancy study. The sequences come from peripheral blood, collected in the first trimester of pregnancy. CDR3 DNA sequence: TGTGCCAGCAGCTTAAGTTTGAGAGGATTCGGGGGAACCGGGGAGCTGTTTTTT. This sequence encodes CASSLSLRGFGGTGELFF.